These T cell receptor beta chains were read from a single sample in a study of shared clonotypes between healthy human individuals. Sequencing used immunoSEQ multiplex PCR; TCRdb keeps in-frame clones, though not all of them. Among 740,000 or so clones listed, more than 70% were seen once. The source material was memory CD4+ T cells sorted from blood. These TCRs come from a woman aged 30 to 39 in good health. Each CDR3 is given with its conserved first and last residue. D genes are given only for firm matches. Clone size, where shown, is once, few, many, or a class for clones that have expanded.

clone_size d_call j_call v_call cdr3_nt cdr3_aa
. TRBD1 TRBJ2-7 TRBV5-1 TGCGCCAGCAGGTCTCAGGGGGCCGGGAGCTACGAGCAGTACTTC CASRSQGAGSYEQYF
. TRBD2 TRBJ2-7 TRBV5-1 TGCGCCAGCAGCTACGGGGGCGGGAGGGCCGACCGACGGCTCTACGAGCAGTACTTC CASSYGGGRADRRLYEQYF
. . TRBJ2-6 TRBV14 TGTGCCAGCAGATGGGAGGCTGCTGGGGCCAACGTCCTGACTTTC CASRWEAAGANVLTF
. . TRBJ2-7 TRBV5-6 TGTGCCAGCAGCTTGGAGGGCCCCTACGAGCAGTACTTC CASSLEGPYEQYF
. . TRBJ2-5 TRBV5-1 TGCGCCAGCAGCTCGAGGACCTCGGAGGAGACCCAGTACTTC CASSSRTSEETQYF
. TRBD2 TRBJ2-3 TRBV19 TGTGCCAGTAGTAGCGGGAGCGACACAGATACGCAGTATTTT CASSSGSDTDTQYF
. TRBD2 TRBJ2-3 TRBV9 TGTGCCAGCAGCGTGTCGGGGGGTCCGCAGTATTTT CASSVSGGPQYF
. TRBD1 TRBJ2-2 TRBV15 TGTGCCACCAGCAGACGACAGGGGGGAACCGGGGAGCTGTTTTTT CATSRRQGGTGELFF
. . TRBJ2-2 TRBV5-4 TGTGCCAGCAGCTTTGGAAAGGGACTCAACACCGGGGAGCTGTTTTTT CASSFGKGLNTGELFF
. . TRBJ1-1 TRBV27 TGTGCCAGCAGTCCCATCGTTACGTCAAGTCGGAACACTGAAGCTTTCTTT CASSPIVTSSRNTEAFF
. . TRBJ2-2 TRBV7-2 TGTGCCAGCAGCTTACTGGCACGGACTTTGAACACCGGGGAGCTGTTTTTT CASSLLARTLNTGELFF
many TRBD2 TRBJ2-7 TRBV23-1 TGCGCCAGCAGTCAAACCGGGACTAGCGGGAGGAACGAGCAGTACTTC CASSQTGTSGRNEQYF
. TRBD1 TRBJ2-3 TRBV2 TGTGCCAGCGCTACGGGACAGGGCTCAGATACGCAGTATTTT CASATGQGSDTQYF
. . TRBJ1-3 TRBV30 TGTGCCTGGACGACAGGACCTGGAAACACCATATATTTT CAWTTGPGNTIYF
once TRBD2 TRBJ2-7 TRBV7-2 TGTGCCAGCAGCCCGGGACTAGCGGCATACGAGCAGTACTTC CASSPGLAAYEQYF
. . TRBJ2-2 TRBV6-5 TGTGCCAGCAGTTACGAGACTAGGGATACCGGGGAGCTGTTTTTT CASSYETRDTGELFF
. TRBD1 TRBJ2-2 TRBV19 TGTGCCAGTATTAGGCCTGGCAGGGGGCTTATGAGCACCGGGGAGCTGTTTTTT CASIRPGRGLMSTGELFF
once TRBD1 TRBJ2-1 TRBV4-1 TGCGCCAGCAGCCGAGACTCGGGACAGGGGGATCTCTACAATGAGCAGTTCTTC CASSRDSGQGDLYNEQFF
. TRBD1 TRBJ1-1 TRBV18 TGTGCCAGCTCACCAGGGACAGCGAACACTGAAGCTTTCTTT CASSPGTANTEAFF
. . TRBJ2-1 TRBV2 TGTGCCAGCAGTGTTCTGAACGAGCAGTTCTTC CASSVLNEQFF
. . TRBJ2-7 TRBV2 TGTGCCAGCAGTGATATGCGGGCCGAAGGATCCTACGAGCAGTACTTC CASSDMRAEGSYEQYF
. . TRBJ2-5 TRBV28 TGTGCCACCCTCCGGGCCCTCCGGGAGACCCAGTACTTC CATLRALRETQYF
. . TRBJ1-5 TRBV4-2 TGTGCCAGCAGCTCTTGGGCCGGGGACGGGGATCAGCCCCAGCATTTT CASSSWAGDGDQPQHF
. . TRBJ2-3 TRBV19 TGTGCCAGTAGCCAGGGCCCTTACACAGATACGCAGTATTTT CASSQGPYTDTQYF
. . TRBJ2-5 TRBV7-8 TGTGCCAGCAACAACCCGGGGTATGAGACCCAGTACTTC CASNNPGYETQYF
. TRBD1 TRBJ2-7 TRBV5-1 TGCGCCAGCAGGAGGACAGGGGCCTACGAGCAGTACTTC CASRRTGAYEQYF
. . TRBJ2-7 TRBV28 TGTGCCAGCGGCTCCGGGTCTGCCTACGAGCAGTACTTC CASGSGSAYEQYF
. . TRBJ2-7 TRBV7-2 TGTGCCAGCAGCCCATGGGGGGAGAGCTCCTACGAGCAGTACTTC CASSPWGESSYEQYF
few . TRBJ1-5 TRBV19 TGTGCCAGTAGTATAGATCTCGGGGTAGGTAGCAATCAGCCCCAGCATTTT CASSIDLGVGSNQPQHF
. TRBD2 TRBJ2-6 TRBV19 TGTGCCACCGCGGGAGGGCAGGGAGTGGACAACGTCCTGACTTTC CATAGGQGVDNVLTF
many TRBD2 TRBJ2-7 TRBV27 TGTGCCAGCAGTCTCGACGTCGGGGGGGGTAGCGAGCAGTACTTC CASSLDVGGGSEQYF
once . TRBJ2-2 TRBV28 TGTGCCAGCAGTCTGCTCGGGCCCCGCCCCGGGGAGCTGTTTTTT CASSLLGPRPGELFF
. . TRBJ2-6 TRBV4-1 TGCGCCAGCAGCCAAGGAGCCACTAAGAGCTCTGGGGCCAACGTCCTGACTTTC CASSQGATKSSGANVLTF
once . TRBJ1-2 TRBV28 TGTGCCAGCATCGCGCAGGATAACTATGGCTACACCTTC CASIAQDNYGYTF
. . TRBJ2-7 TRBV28 TGTGCCAGCAGTTTCTCGGGTGGGGTGCGCGAGCAGTACTTC CASSFSGGVREQYF
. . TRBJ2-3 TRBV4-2 TGTGCCAGCAGCCAACAGGGCACTTCTACCTCTAGCACAGATACGCAGTATTTT CASSQQGTSTSSTDTQYF
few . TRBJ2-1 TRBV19 TGTGCCAGTACCATTGAGGGGAAAGGCTCCTACAATGAGCAGTTCTTC CASTIEGKGSYNEQFF
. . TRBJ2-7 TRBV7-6 TGTGCCAGCAGCTCCCAGCGGGACAGCTACGAGCAGTACTTC CASSSQRDSYEQYF
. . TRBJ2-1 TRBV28 TGTGCCAGCAGTTTCCGGCAGTCTCACAATGAGCAGTTCTTC CASSFRQSHNEQFF
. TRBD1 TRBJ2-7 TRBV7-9 TGTGCCAGCAGACGCGGACAGGGGGCCTACGAGCAGTACTTC CASRRGQGAYEQYF
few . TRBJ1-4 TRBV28 TGTGCCAGCTACCCCGGGACCGAAGGTGGTAAACTGTTTTTT CASYPGTEGGKLFF
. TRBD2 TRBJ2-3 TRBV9 TGTGCCAGCAGCTCTTGGGCCGCCAGCGGGAGGTTCAATACGCAGTATTTT CASSSWAASGRFNTQYF
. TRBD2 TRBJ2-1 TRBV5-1 TGCGCCAGCGAGCGGACTAGCGGGAGTTCCTACAATGAGCAGTTCTTC CASERTSGSSYNEQFF
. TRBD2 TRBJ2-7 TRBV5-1 TGCGCCAGCAGCCTCGGAATAGCGGGGTTGTACGAGCAGTACTTC CASSLGIAGLYEQYF
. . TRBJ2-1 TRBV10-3 TGTGCCATCAGTGTCGGTGGAGCGGGCTCCTACAATGAGCAGTTCTTC CAISVGGAGSYNEQFF
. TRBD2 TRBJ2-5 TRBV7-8 TGTGCCAGCAGCCTCGGACTAGCTTTAGCGGAGACCCAGTACTTC CASSLGLALAETQYF
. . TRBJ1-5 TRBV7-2 TGTGCCAGCAGCTTATATCCGTCGCAGCCCCAGCATTTT CASSLYPSQPQHF
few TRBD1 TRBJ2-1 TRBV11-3 TGTGCCAGCAGCCTCGGGACAGGGGACATCGATGAGCAGTTCTTC CASSLGTGDIDEQFF
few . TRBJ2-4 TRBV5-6 TGTGCCAGCAGCTTCCCAGGGGGGGCGGGTAACATTCAGTACTTC CASSFPGGAGNIQYF
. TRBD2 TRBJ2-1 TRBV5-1 TGCGCCAGCAGCACCCGGGCCGGGGGGAACAATGAGCAGTTCTTC CASSTRAGGNNEQFF
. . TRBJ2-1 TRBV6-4 TGTGCCAGCAGTGTTGGGACTCACCTTTACAATGAGCAGTTCTTC CASSVGTHLYNEQFF
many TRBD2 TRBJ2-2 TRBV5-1 TGCGCCAGCAGCTTGGCCCCTCGGACTAGCGGGAGGAACACCGGGGAGCTGTTTTTT CASSLAPRTSGRNTGELFF